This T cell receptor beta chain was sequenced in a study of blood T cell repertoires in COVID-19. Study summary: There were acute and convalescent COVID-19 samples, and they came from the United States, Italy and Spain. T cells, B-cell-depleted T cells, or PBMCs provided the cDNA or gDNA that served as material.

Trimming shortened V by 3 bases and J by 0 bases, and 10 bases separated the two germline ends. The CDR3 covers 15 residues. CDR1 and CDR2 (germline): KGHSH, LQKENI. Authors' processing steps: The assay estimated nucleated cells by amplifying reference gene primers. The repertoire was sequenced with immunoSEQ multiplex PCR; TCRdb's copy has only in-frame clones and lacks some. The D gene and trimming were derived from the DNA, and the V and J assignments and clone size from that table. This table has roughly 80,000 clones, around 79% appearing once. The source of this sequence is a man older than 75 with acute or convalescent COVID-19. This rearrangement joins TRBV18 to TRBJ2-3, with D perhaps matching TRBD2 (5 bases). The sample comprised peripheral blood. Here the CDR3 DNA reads TGTGCCAGCTCACCCGCCCTAGCCAGCACAGATACGCAGTATTTT. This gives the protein CASSPALASTDTQYF.